This TCR beta chain was profiled in a study of shared clonotypes between healthy human individuals. Turning to the study itself: CD4 naive and memory got three plates each, CD8 naive two, CD8 memory one.

General study findings and limits: A limitation of the genetic and exposure-history diversity represented arose from few donors. Shared clonotypes across all four donors exceeded non-shared ones in generation probability.

In germline, CDR1 is SGHTA, CDR2 FQGNSA. Trimming stripped 3 bases from V and 2 bases from J, with 18 bases between. CDR3 length equals 17 residues. Repertoires were generated with immunoSEQ multiplex PCR, while TCRdb's copy carries only in-frame clones and drops some. The data hold about 1.5 million clones, with 98% observed a single time. About this clone: What it recognizes is unknown.

Healthy HIV-negative adults with no recent acute infections or vaccinations were recruited as donors. Sequencing was done on a sample of naive CD4+ T cells sorted from blood. Subset noted: CD45RA+ positively selected. This clonotype was sampled from a man aged 25-45 years in good health. V gene TRBV7-2 combines with J gene TRBJ2-3; D gene unclear. CDR3 nucleotides: TGTGCCAGCAGCTTCTTCGTCCGGCGGAAAAACACAGATACGCAGTATTTT. Translation: CASSFFVRRKNTDTQYF.